The entry below describes one T cell receptor beta chain. CD45RO-negative cells were positively selected for CCR7, leaving out terminally differentiated effector memory CD45RA+ cells. The data stem from a study of shared clonotypes between healthy human individuals. This CDR3 has 13 residues. CDR1 is SNHLY, CDR2 FYNNEI, per germline. Trimming removed 2 bases from V and 2 bases from J, with 7 bases in between. The protocol was immunoSEQ multiplex PCR, while the TCRdb copy is restricted to in-frame clones and leaves out a portion. The table lists approximately 810,000 clones, 80% to 95% of them singletons, with more than 20% in the top ten.

The sample consisted of naive CD8+ T cells sorted from blood. The rearrangement uses TRBV2 and TRBJ2-7; D tentatively reads TRBD1 or TRBD2 (5 bases each). The sequence was obtained from a man between 25 and 39 years old in good health. The CDR3 sequence is CASSEWDPYEQYF. The CDR3 DNA follows: TGTGCCAGCAGTGAATGGGACCCCTACGAGCAGTACTTC.